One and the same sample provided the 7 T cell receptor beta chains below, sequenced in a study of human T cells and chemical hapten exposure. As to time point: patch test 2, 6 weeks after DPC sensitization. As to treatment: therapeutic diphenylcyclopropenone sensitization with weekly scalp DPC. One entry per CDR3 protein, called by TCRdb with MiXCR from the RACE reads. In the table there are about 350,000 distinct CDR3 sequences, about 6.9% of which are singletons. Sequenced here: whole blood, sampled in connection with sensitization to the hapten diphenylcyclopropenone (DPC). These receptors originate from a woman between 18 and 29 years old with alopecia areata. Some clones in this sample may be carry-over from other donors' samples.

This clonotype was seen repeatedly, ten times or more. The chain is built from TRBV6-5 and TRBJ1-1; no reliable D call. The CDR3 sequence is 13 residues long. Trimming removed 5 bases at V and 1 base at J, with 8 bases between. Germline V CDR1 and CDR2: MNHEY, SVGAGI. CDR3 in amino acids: CASSRRQNTEAFF. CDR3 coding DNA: TGTGCCAGCAGTCGTAGACAGAACACTGAAGCTTTCTTT.

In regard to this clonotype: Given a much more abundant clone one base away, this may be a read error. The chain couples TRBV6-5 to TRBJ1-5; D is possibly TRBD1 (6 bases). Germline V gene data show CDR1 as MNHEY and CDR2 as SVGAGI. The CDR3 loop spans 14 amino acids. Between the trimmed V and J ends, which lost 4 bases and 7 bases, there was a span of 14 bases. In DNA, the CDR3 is TGTGCCAGCAGTTCCGAGGGGGGTGACCAGCCCCAGCATTTT. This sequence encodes CASSSEGGDQPQHF.

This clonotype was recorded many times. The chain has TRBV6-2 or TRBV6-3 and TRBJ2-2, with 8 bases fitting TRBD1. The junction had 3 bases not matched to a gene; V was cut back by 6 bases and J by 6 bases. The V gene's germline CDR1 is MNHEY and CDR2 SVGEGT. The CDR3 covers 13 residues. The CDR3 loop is CASRRTGSGELFF. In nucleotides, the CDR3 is TGTGCCAGCAGGAGGACAGGGTCCGGGGAGCTGTTTTTT.

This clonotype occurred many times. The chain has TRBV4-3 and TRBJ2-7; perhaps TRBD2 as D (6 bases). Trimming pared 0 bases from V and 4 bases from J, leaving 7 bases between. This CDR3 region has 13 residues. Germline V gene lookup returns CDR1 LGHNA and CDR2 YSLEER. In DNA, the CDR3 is TGCGCCAGCAGCCAAGACGGGGGTTACGAGCAGTACTTC. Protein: CASSQDGGYEQYF.

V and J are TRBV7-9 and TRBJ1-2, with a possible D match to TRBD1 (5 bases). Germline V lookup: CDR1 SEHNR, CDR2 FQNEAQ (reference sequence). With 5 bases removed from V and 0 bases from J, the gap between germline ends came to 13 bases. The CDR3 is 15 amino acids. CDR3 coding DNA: TGTGCCAGCAGCCGAGACAGAGGGGCTAACTATGGCTACACCTTC. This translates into CASSRDRGANYGYTF.

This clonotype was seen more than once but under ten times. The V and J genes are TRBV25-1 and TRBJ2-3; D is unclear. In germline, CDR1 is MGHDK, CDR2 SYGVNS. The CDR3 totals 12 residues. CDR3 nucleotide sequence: TGTGCGACCAGCAGAGAAACAGATACGCAGTATTTT. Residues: CATSRETDTQYF.

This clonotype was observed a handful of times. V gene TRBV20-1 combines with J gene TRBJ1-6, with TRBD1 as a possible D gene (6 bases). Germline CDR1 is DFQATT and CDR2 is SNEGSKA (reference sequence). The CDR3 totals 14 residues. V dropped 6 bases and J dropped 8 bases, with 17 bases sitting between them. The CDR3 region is CSASGQPTDSPLHF. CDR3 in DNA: TGCAGTGCCAGCGGACAGCCTACTGATTCACCCCTCCACTTT.